This T cell receptor beta chain was sequenced for a study of somatic mutations in cytotoxic T cells in rheumatoid arthritis. Study in general: Patient blood was drawn as 30 ml EDTA; the draw came right after diagnosis and before any treatment.

Trimming removed 4 bases from V and 0 bases from J, with 10 bases in between. Germline loops: CDR1 SGHNT, CDR2 YYREEE (reference sequence). CDR3 size: 14 residues. Sequencing was performed with immunoSEQ multiplex PCR; in TCRdb, only in-frame clones are kept and a portion is missing. The repertoire holds approximately 23,000 clones, with 75% to 80% as singletons. This TCR came from an adult with rheumatoid arthritis. Input material: CD8+ T cells sorted from blood. This rearrangement joins TRBV5-4 to TRBJ1-1; D remains unclear. CDR3 nucleotide sequence: TGTGCCAGCAGCCCGAGTGTGGTGAACACTGAAGCTTTCTTT. It specifies CASSPSVVNTEAFF.